The clone carrying this T cell receptor (beta chain) was counted ten times or more. This sample was taken from a study of T cells in Graves' hyperthyroidism and ophthalmopathy. On the study more broadly: Staff took peripheral blood when the initial diagnosis was made, before any treatment began.

Amplification targeted TCR beta CDR3 regions from RNA transcripts. The HTBI primer set was used in a first-round RT-PCR of the TCR CDR3. Via MiXCR, TCRdb re-called the multiplex PCR reads, giving one row per CDR3 protein. Here the sample spans around 420,000 distinct CDR3 sequences, approximately 14% being singletons. Stable Graves' hyperthyroidism meant no ophthalmopathy progression within 18 months. Subjects aged 18 to 65 presented with newly diagnosed hyperthyroidism of less than 2 months' duration. Clinical symptoms, serum thyroxine, TRAb, thyroid ultrasound and orbital computed tomography established diagnosis. The TCR originated in a woman younger than 35 with Graves' hyperthyroidism. Sequencing was done on a sample of blood.

The DNA for the CDR3 is TGTGCCATCAGTGAGTCTCCGGGACAGGGGGCAGATACGCAGTATTTT. Translation gives CAISESPGQGADTQYF. The chain uses TRBV10-3 and TRBJ2-3, with 11 bases fitting TRBD1. The CDR3 length is 16 residues. CDR1 is ENHRY, CDR2 SYGVKD, per germline. The J segment lost 4 bases and the V segment lost 0 bases, leaving 3 bases of the junction unmatched.